These 19 T cell receptor beta chains share one sample of origin, sequenced in a study of CXCR3-negative and CXCR3-positive naive CD8 T cells. Study-level results: In CXCR3-positive naive cells, the TRB CDR3s were more hydrophobic than in CXCR3-negative naive cells.

The method, 5' RACE with UMI labels, was used to prepare the TRB cDNA libraries. TCRdb derives one entry per CDR3 protein from the 5' RACE reads, leaving out DNA. The sample has about 110,000 distinct CDR3 sequences. Their antigens are not known. The sample consisted of naive CXCR3+ CD8+ T cells from blood. Subset of the sample: CD45RO-CCR7+CD27+CD95- naive CD8+ T cells expressing CXCR3 (TNR3+). The receptor source for this set is a human donor in good health. Some clones in this sample may be carry-over from other donors' samples.

This chain links TRBV10-3 with TRBJ2-2; TCRdb's assignment of TRBD1 cannot be checked, as there is no DNA. Germline V lookup: CDR1 ENHRY, CDR2 SYGVKD. The length of the CDR3 is 14 residues. CDR3 loop: CAISGDEIAGELFF.

The chain combines TRBV2 with TRBJ1-1; the TRBD1 assignment by TCRdb is unverifiable without DNA. Germline CDR1 and CDR2: SNHLY and FYNNEI. The CDR3 runs to 13 residues. CDR3 sequence: CASPTGMNTEAFF.

J is TRBJ2-7 and V is TRBV29-1; TCRdb gives TRBD2 as the D gene, but with no DNA this cannot be confirmed. This CDR3 comprises 16 residues. Germline CDR1 is SQVTM and CDR2 is ANQGSEA. This CDR3 reads CSVERWEMGYTYEQYF.

The chain is built from TRBV6-5 and TRBJ2-5; TCRdb gives TRBD2 as the D gene, but with no DNA this cannot be confirmed. The CDR3 consists of 16 residues. The V gene's germline CDR1 is MNHEY and CDR2 SVGAGI. The CDR3 loop is CASSSRTSGRPETQYF.

This chain connects TRBV7-7 to TRBJ2-7; the TCRdb call, TRBD1, lacks DNA for checking. This CDR3 region has 18 residues. Germline assignment: CDR1 SSHAT and CDR2 FNYEAQ (reference sequence). CDR3 loop: CASSLVASAQFCSYEQYF.

The rearrangement uses TRBV5-1 and TRBJ2-1; TCRdb designates TRBD1, a call that cannot be tested without DNA. CDR3 size: 16 residues. Germline V gene sequence: CDR1 SGHRS, CDR2 YFSETQ. CDR3 sequence: CASSPEGQGLDNEQFF.

The genes are TRBV14 and TRBJ1-2. Germline V CDR1 and CDR2: SGHDN, FVKESK. The CDR3 has 13 amino acids. The chain's CDR3 is CASSQGGLYGYTF.

The chain joins TRBV12-3 or TRBV12-4 to TRBJ1-4. There are 11 residues in the CDR3. The CDR3 region is CASRENEKLFF.

The V and J genes are TRBV7-9 and TRBJ2-1; TCRdb's D call of TRBD1 is untestable without DNA. Looked up from germline, CDR1 is SEHNR and CDR2 is FQNEAQ (reference sequence). CDR3 length equals 15 residues. CDR3 residues: CAGSFPQTGGNEQFF.

This chain joins TRBV29-1 and TRBJ2-7; checking the TCRdb D call of TRBD1 is not possible without DNA. This CDR3 has 13 residues. From germline, CDR1 is SQVTM and CDR2 ANQGSEA. The CDR3 here is CSVTTGGSYEQYF.

The chain is built from TRBV29-1 and TRBJ2-1. The V gene's germline CDR1 is SQVTM and CDR2 ANQGSEA. This CDR3 contains 13 residues. CDR3 sequence: CSVVGGSYNEQFF.

J is TRBJ2-2 and V is TRBV10-3. The CDR3 is 13 residues long. Germline loops: CDR1 ENHRY, CDR2 SYGVKD. CDR3 sequence reads: CALRHQNTGELFF.

The chain carries TRBV21-1 and TRBJ2-5. TRBV21-1 is termed a pseudogene. The CDR3 length is 12 residues. The CDR3 sequence: CASSKAGETQYF.

The genes are TRBV5-4 and TRBJ2-2; the D call from TCRdb, TRBD2, cannot be confirmed without DNA. CDR3 length: 15 amino acids. Looked up from germline, CDR1 is SGHNT and CDR2 is YYREEE (reference sequence). The CDR3 here is CASSPDPSPTGELFF.

CDR3 sequence reads: CASSKRDSQEQFF. The chain uses TRBV19 and TRBJ2-1; with no DNA, the TCRdb D assignment of TRBD2 cannot be verified. The CDR3 has 13 residues. Germline V gene sequence: CDR1 LNHDA, CDR2 SQIVND (reference sequence). The complete variable domain, with remaining parts taken from reference TRBV19 and TRBJ2-1, reads DGGITQSPKYLFRKEGQNVTLSCEQNLNHDAMYWYRQDPGQGLRLIYYSQIVNDFQKGDIAEGYSVSREKKESFPLTVTSAQKNPTAFYLCASSKRDSQEQFFGPGTRLTVL.

This chain's CDR3 is CASSYSGSLPNEQFF. The chain recombines TRBV6-5 with TRBJ2-1; there is no DNA to check the TCRdb D call of TRBD1. The CDR3 sequence is 15 residues long. Germline V CDR1 and CDR2: MNHEY, SVGAGI.

The CDR3 loop is CASSPTGPRSAEQYF. The chain joins TRBV3-1 to TRBJ2-7; TCRdb names TRBD1, which stays unverified in the absence of DNA. CDR1 and CDR2 (germline): LGHDT, YNNKEL (reference sequence). The CDR3 covers 15 residues.

The V and J genes are TRBV7-6 and TRBJ1-1; TCRdb's D gene call, TRBD1, goes unchecked for lack of DNA. CDR1 SGHVS and CDR2 FNYEAQ come from the germline V gene. The CDR3 has 13 residues. CDR3 amino acids: CASSLGVATEAFF.

This chain links TRBV11-2 with TRBJ1-1; TCRdb picks TRBD1, but there is no DNA to check that call. Germline CDR1 reads SGHAT; CDR2 reads FQNNGV. CDR3 length: 15 amino acids. The CDR3 here is CASSHAGRRDTEAFF.